A single sample is the source of the 13 T cell receptor beta chains below, sequenced in a study of TIL therapy for anti-PD-1-resistant metastatic lung cancer. Specified time point: pre-treatment sample, taken before nivolumab and TIL therapy. This was the immunoSEQ v3 assay. The protocol was immunoSEQ multiplex PCR, while the TCRdb copy is restricted to in-frame clones and leaves out a portion. This sample has 50,000 to 65,000 clones, with 75% to 85% found just once. The source material was blood, sampled at baseline. The receptors stem from a person aged 30 to 80 with non-small cell lung cancer.

V is TRBV5-1 and J is TRBJ2-5; D may be TRBD2 (6 bases). The CDR3 runs 16 residues. CDR1 is SGHRS, CDR2 YFSETQ, per germline. V was clipped by 0 bases and J by 5 bases, with 17 bases between them. CDR3 coding DNA: TGCGCCAGCAGCTTGGATGGCGGGAATGTCGGGGAGACCCAGTACTTC. Amino acids: CASSLDGGNVGETQYF.

This chain joins TRBV4-1 and TRBJ1-3; D unresolved. The CDR3 totals 14 residues. V was cut by 5 bases and J by 0 bases, with 8 bases left in between. CDR1 MGHRA and CDR2 YSYEKL come from the germline V gene. The DNA for the CDR3 is TGCGCCAGCAGCGACCTGGGCTCTGGAAACACCATATATTTT. Its protein product is CASSDLGSGNTIYF.

As DNA, the CDR3 is TGTGCCAGCACCCCGCTCCGGACAGGGGTGTTGGTCGGGGAGCTGTTTTTT. Residues: CASTPLRTGVLVGELFF. V usage is TRBV27 and J usage is TRBJ2-2; 9 nucleotides match TRBD1. CDR1 and CDR2 (germline): MNHEY, SMNVEV (reference sequence). The CDR3 contains 17 residues. With V trimmed by 7 bases and J by 7 bases, 16 bases remained unmatched.

This chain connects TRBV12-3 or TRBV12-4 to TRBJ1-6, with D unclear. This CDR3 contains 12 residues. With 6 bases removed from V and 17 bases from J, the gap between germline ends came to 17 bases. CDR3 region: CASRARGQSVHF. The DNA for the CDR3 is TGTGCCAGCAGGGCAAGAGGTCAGTCCGTCCACTTT.

V and J are TRBV4-1 and TRBJ2-1, with D possibly matching TRBD1 (5 bases). Per germline, CDR1 MGHRA and CDR2 YSYEKL. The CDR3 has 17 amino acids. Deletions cut 2 bases from V and 4 bases from J, with 18 bases between. The CDR3 DNA follows: TGCGCCAGCAGCCAAAACACCCTCAACAGGATTTACAATGAGCAGTTCTTC. Protein: CASSQNTLNRIYNEQFF.

This clone was recorded a few times. The V and J genes are TRBV3-1 (or the pseudogene TRBV3-2) and TRBJ1-1, with 7 bases lining up with TRBD1. CDR1 is LGHDT and CDR2 is YNNKEL in the germline V gene (reference sequence). With 3 bases clipped from V and 4 bases from J, the junction kept 8 bases outside the gene matches. CDR3 length equals 15 residues. CDR3 residues: CASSQSGGASTEAFF. DNA for the CDR3: TGTGCCAGCAGCCAGTCAGGGGGGGCGAGCACTGAAGCTTTCTTT.

The J gene is TRBJ2-1, the V gene TRBV28, with a weak D call TRBD2 (5 bases). CDR3 length equals 13 residues. With 3 bases removed from V and 6 bases from J, the gap between germline ends came to 9 bases. Germline assignment: CDR1 MDHEN and CDR2 SYDVKM. CDR3 in DNA: TGTGCCAGCAGTTTTAGGACTTTCAATGAGCAGTTCTTC. Translating it yields CASSFRTFNEQFF.

The V and J genes are TRBV9 and TRBJ1-2; D is possibly TRBD1 (5 bases). V lost 0 bases and J lost 5, with 14 bases in between. The germline CDR1 and CDR2 sequences are SGDLS and YYNGEE. The CDR3 loop spans 15 amino acids. CDR3 residues: CASSVALGTGYGYTF. The CDR3 bases are TGTGCCAGCAGCGTAGCCTTAGGGACTGGGTATGGCTACACCTTC.

The J gene is TRBJ2-1, the V gene TRBV12-5; 10 nucleotides line up with TRBD2. The V segment lost 0 bases and the J segment 8 bases; nucleotides outside the gene matches: 16. The CDR3 runs 19 residues. The germline V gene has CDR1 LGHNT and CDR2 FRNRAP. The CDR3 coding sequence is TGTGCTAGTGGTTTGGTACCGGCAGGCAGCGGGAGGGCCAGGTATGAGCAGTTCTTC. This encodes CASGLVPAGSGRARYEQFF.

This clone has just a few counts. The chain carries TRBV9 and TRBJ2-3; D is undetermined. The length of the CDR3 is 15 residues. Trimming took off 2 bases at V and 2 bases at J, with 12 bases between the two ends. Germline-derived CDR1 and CDR2 are SGDLS and YYNGEE. The CDR3 sequence: CASSVGLTFTDTQYF. CDR3 sequence (DNA): TGTGCCAGCAGCGTCGGGCTAACATTCACAGATACGCAGTATTTT. The full variable domain, with the rest looked up from reference TRBV9 and TRBJ2-3, is DSGVTQTPKHLITATGQRVTLRCSPRSGDLSVYWYQQSLDQGLQFLIQYYNGEERAKGNILERFSAQQFPDLHSELNLSSLELGDSALYFCASSVGLTFTDTQYFGPGTRLTVL.

This clone has only one observation. The chain carries TRBV27 and TRBJ1-2, with D perhaps TRBD1 (6 bases). The germline V gene encodes CDR1 MNHEY and CDR2 SMNVEV (reference sequence). CDR3 size: 15 residues. V lost 6 bases and J lost 2, with 16 bases in between. The CDR3 region is CASRTISTGNYGYTF. CDR3 DNA: TGTGCCAGCAGGACCATCTCAACAGGGAACTATGGCTACACCTTC.

This rearrangement joins TRBV29-1 to TRBJ2-5; 8 bases map to TRBD2. Trimming took 2 bases from V and 4 from J; bases not matched to a gene: 6. The CDR3 spans 14 residues. Germline V gene data show CDR1 as SQVTM and CDR2 as ANQGSEA. CDR3 protein: CSVETGGPLETQYF. The CDR3, as DNA: TGCAGCGTTGAAACGGGGGGGCCTCTAGAGACCCAGTACTTC.

The chain uses TRBV6-6 and TRBJ2-3, with 7 bases fitting TRBD1. The length of the CDR3 is 15 residues. The ends lost 2 bases at V and 0 bases at J; junction bases unmatched: 2. Germline loops: CDR1 MNHNY, CDR2 SVGAGI (reference sequence). CDR3 sequence (DNA): TGTGCCAGCAGTTACCCGACAGGGAGCACAGATACGCAGTATTTT. Protein product: CASSYPTGSTDTQYF.